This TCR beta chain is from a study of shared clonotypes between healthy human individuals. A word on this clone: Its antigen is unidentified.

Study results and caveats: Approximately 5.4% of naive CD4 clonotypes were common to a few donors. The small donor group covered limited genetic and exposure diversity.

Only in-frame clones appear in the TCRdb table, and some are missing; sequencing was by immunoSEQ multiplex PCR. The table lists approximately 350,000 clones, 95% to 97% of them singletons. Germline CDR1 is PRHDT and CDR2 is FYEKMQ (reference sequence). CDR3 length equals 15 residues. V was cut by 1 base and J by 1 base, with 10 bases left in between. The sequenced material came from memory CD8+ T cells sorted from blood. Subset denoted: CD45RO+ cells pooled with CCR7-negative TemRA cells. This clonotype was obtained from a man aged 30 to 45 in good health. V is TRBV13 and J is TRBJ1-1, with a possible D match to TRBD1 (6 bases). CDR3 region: CASSLAGEENTEAFF. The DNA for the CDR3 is TGTGCCAGCAGCTTAGCAGGGGAAGAGAACACTGAAGCTTTCTTT.